Shown below are 16 T cell receptor beta chains from a single sample sequenced in a study of beta chain features in type 1 diabetes. The entirety of the isolated RNA underwent reverse transcription, so expressed TCRB transcripts were sequenced. The table came from immunoSEQ multiplex PCR; TCRdb's copy has only in-frame clones and leaves some out. Of approximately 60,000 clones detected, about 55% appear once; the ten largest clones hold roughly 2.2%. Sequencing used Tregs from blood. The receptors were gathered from a woman between 18 and 30 years old in good health.

The rearrangement joins TRBV6-5 to TRBJ1-1; 9 bases are shared with TRBD1. Germline V gene sequence: CDR1 MNHEY, CDR2 SVGAGI. The CDR3 runs 14 residues. Trimming removed 6 bases from V and 0 bases from J; junction bases left unmatched: 2. For the CDR3, the DNA is TGTGCCAGCAGGCACAGGGGGCTGAACACTGAAGCTTTCTTT. Translated: CASRHRGLNTEAFF.

This clone was counted only a few times. The rearrangement joins TRBV29-1 to TRBJ2-1; TRBD1 matches 7 bases. The CDR3 is made up of 18 amino acids. The junction had 19 bases not matched to a gene; V was cut back by 7 bases and J by 1 base. Germline loops: CDR1 SQVTM, CDR2 ANQGSEA. This CDR3 reads CSADGTVTRAASYNEQFF. The CDR3 nucleotides read TGCAGCGCCGACGGGACAGTAACAAGAGCTGCGTCCTACAATGAGCAGTTCTTC.

The chain couples TRBV20-1 to TRBJ2-7; D uncertain. The germline gives CDR1 DFQATT, CDR2 SNEGSKA (reference sequence). Trimming shortened V by 4 bases and J by 1 base, and 5 bases separated the two germline ends. This CDR3 has 11 amino acids. DNA of the CDR3: TGCAGTGCTACCGAGTCCTACGAGCAGTACTTC. Encoded protein: CSATESYEQYF.

The V and J genes are TRBV11-1 and TRBJ2-6, with unresolved D. The CDR3 spans 15 residues. V lost 4 bases, J lost 0 bases, and 7 bases lay in between. The V gene's germline CDR1 is SGHAT and CDR2 FQDESV (reference sequence). The CDR3 DNA follows: TGTGCCAGCAGCTCTCAGTCCTCTGGGGCCAACGTCCTGACTTTC. Its translation is CASSSQSSGANVLTF.

The J gene is TRBJ2-3, the V gene TRBV4-3, with 7 bases that match TRBD2. J was trimmed by 1 base and V by 1 base; bases with no gene match: 5. Germline CDR1 and CDR2: LGHNA and YSLEER. The CDR3 spans 16 residues. Here the CDR3 DNA reads TGCGCCAGCAGCCAAGGGATACGGGGGGGCACAGATACGCAGTATTTT. Translating it yields CASSQGIRGGTDTQYF.

This clone has more than one count but fewer than ten. The chain uses TRBV11-1 and TRBJ2-7, with 9 bases aligning to TRBD2. The CDR3 totals 12 residues. The ends lost 6 bases at V and 9 bases at J; junction bases unmatched: 6. Germline CDR1 and CDR2: SGHAT and FQDESV (reference sequence). In DNA, the CDR3 is TGTGCCAGCAGTCAAACTAGCGGGTCGCAGTACTTC. Translating gives CASSQTSGSQYF.

The table lists this clone with a count of one. V usage is TRBV20-1 and J usage is TRBJ1-2, with D possibly matching TRBD1 (5 bases). The germline V and J ends were trimmed by 2 bases and 8 bases, with 9 bases remaining between them. The CDR3 has 11 residues. The V gene's germline CDR1 is DFQATT and CDR2 SNEGSKA (reference sequence). The CDR3 DNA is TGCAGTGCTAGACAGGGTTCGGGCTACACCTTC. Translated: CSARQGSGYTF.

In nucleotides, the CDR3 is TGTGCCAGCAGCCAGAGCGGGAGGGCCTACAATGAGCAGTTCTTC. Translated: CASSQSGRAYNEQFF. This rearrangement joins TRBV7-2 to TRBJ2-1; 10 bases are shared with TRBD2. The CDR3 spans 15 residues. Germline V lookup: CDR1 SGHTA, CDR2 FQGNSA. The V gene end was trimmed by 5 bases and the J gene end by 2 bases; junction bases not matched to a gene: 3.

This clone was observed a single time. The rearrangement uses TRBV9 and TRBJ2-7; TRBD2 agrees at 10 bases. CDR1 and CDR2 (germline): SGDLS, YYNGEE. CDR3 size: 16 residues. V lost 2 bases and J lost 2; bases outside the gene matches: 7. DNA of the CDR3: TGTGCCAGCAGCGTCTCCGGGACTAGCGCGACCTACGAGCAGTACTTC. This translates into CASSVSGTSATYEQYF.

This clone was found a few times. The V and J genes are TRBV6-5 and TRBJ2-2; TRBD1 matches 9 bases. The CDR3 is 15 residues long. Germline CDR1 and CDR2: MNHEY and SVGAGI. Losses at the gene ends were 8 bases for V and 0 bases for J; bases not matched to a gene: 4. For the CDR3, the DNA is TGTGCCAGCTCCCGGACAGGGGCGAACACCGGGGAGCTGTTTTTT. Its protein is CASSRTGANTGELFF.

Written as DNA, the CDR3 is TGTGCCATCAGTGACGCGACTAGCGGGGGGATCAATGAGCAGTTCTTC. Amino acid sequence: CAISDATSGGINEQFF. V and J are TRBV10-3 and TRBJ2-1; 13 bases align to TRBD2. Germline CDR1 and CDR2: ENHRY and SYGVKD. Unmatched junction bases numbered 5, after V lost 3 bases and J lost 6 bases. The CDR3 runs to 16 residues.

This clone was seen a handful of times. V gene TRBV27 combines with J gene TRBJ2-5, with 7 bases matching TRBD1. The assigned J gene may be wrong: the sequence end matches TRBJ2-7 better. This CDR3 is built from 14 residues. CDR1 and CDR2 from the germline V gene are MNHEY and SMNVEV (reference sequence). CDR3 sequence reads: CASSRIQGTGEQYF. The CDR3 nucleotides are TGTGCCAGCAGCAGAATACAGGGGACGGGCGAGCAGTACTTC.

The chain joins TRBV6-5 to TRBJ1-1; the match to TRBD1 covers 7 bases. Germline V gene sequence: CDR1 MNHEY, CDR2 SVGAGI. This CDR3 spans 13 amino acids. Germline trimming cut 2 bases from V and 8 bases from J; bases unmatched to any gene: 5. The CDR3 here is CASSYNTGEEAFF. DNA of the CDR3: TGTGCCAGCAGTTACAATACAGGGGAGGAAGCTTTCTTT.

The chain uses TRBV19 and TRBJ2-3; D remains unclear. Trimming removed 1 base at V and 2 bases at J, with 7 bases between. From germline, CDR1 is LNHDA and CDR2 SQIVND (reference sequence). This CDR3 has 14 residues. The CDR3 region has the DNA TGTGCCAGTAGTATAGCGGGTAACACAGATACGCAGTATTTT. It translates to CASSIAGNTDTQYF.

This clone has just a few counts. The V call is TRBV18, the J call TRBJ2-6; 9 nucleotides match TRBD1. Germline lookup yields CDR1 KGHSH and CDR2 LQKENI. The CDR3 length is 15 residues. The V and J ends lost 4 bases and 2 bases, in that order; junction bases with no gene match: 0. CDR3 sequence: CASSRTGAGANVLTF. The CDR3 nucleotides are TGTGCCAGCTCACGGACAGGGGCTGGGGCCAACGTCCTGACTTTC.

The rearrangement links TRBV18 to TRBJ2-7; TRBD2 aligns across 7 bases. V lost 1 base to trimming and J lost 6 bases; unmatched junction nucleotides: 12. CDR1 and CDR2 from the germline V gene are KGHSH and LQKENI. This CDR3 comprises 16 residues. The CDR3 DNA reads as TGTGCCAGCTCACCACGTACCGCCGCTACGGGGGGCGAGCAGTACTTC. Residues: CASSPRTAATGGEQYF.